This TCR beta chain was identified in a study of Japanese encephalitis immunity and Zika vaccine responses (dated by TCRdb to 2020 to 2022). General notes on the study: Each included participant got alum-adjuvanted ZPIV three times, at weeks 0, 4 and 28, with every dose being 5.0 ug. A two-dose regimen of JEV vaccine (IXIARO), with doses given 28 days apart, was administered to 11 to 13 participants two to three months before the first ZPIV dose. Approximately twelve participants received one dose of YFV vaccine (YF-VAX) before ZPIV, and several participants were flavivirus-naive. For TCR sequencing, six or seven representative participants were selected from each pre-vaccination group, and samples were taken at week 0 (after pre-vaccination, before ZPIV) and at week 52. TCR repertoires from three flavivirus-naive individuals were also analyzed at weeks 2, 6 and 52 after the start of ZPIV vaccination. Stimulations used ZIKV structural-protein peptide pools split into flavivirus-conserved and non-conserved sets, or JEV or YFV peptides matching the pre-vaccination. ZIKV peptides were 15-mers overlapping by 11 residues, selected for NetMHCpan/NetMHCII-predicted epitopes with affinity below 50 nM. The study tested whether prior Japanese encephalitis virus (JEV) or yellow fever virus (YFV) vaccination shaped CD4 T cell responses to the Zika vaccine.

By sample share, this clonotype is large (0.1 to 1%). Base-call qualities are not available, and no considerably larger clone is one nucleotide away. PBMCs were stained with CellTrace CFSE and grown for 5 to 7 days in RPMI containing about 8.5% human serum and peptide pools at 0.8 to 1 ug/mL each. Unfixed proliferating CD4 T cells were sorted on a BD FACSAria as live CD56-CD19-CD16-CD3+CD4+ CFSE-low cells. The enrolled adults were healthy, and microneutralization screening showed them to be seronegative for ZIKV, JEV, YFV, DENV and WNV. The samples were drawn from a phase 1 trial of an alum-adjuvanted Zika purified-inactivated virus (ZPIV) vaccine that was randomized, double-blinded and placebo-controlled. Peripheral blood mononuclear cells were isolated using a standard procedure and then kept frozen in liquid nitrogen until they were used. V loses 6 bases of germline sequence and J loses 2 bases, and the interval between the two ends is 19 bases. The CDR3 has 15 amino acids, counting the end cysteine and phenylalanine. Only the CDR3 DNA is retained, 45 bases long and in frame from the first base. According to the germline V gene (reference sequence), CDR1 reads DFQATT and CDR2 reads SNEGSKA.

Library preparation used 5' RACE. Before sequencing, the TCRbeta libraries were pooled in proportion to the number of cells sorted for each library. Total RNA was extracted from sorted cells with RNAzol RT, and cDNA was synthesized with an oligo(dT) primer and a template-switching oligo. Using Kapa HiFi, PCR amplified the TCRbeta V-CDR3-J region between a SMARTer oligo primer and a TCRbeta constant-region primer. A second PCR attached Illumina adaptors and sample-specific index barcodes, followed by HighPrep bead cleanup and Bioanalyzer confirmation of a band of roughly 650 bp. Sequencing of the libraries was done on an Illumina MiSeq using 2x151 bp paired-end reads. The paper's processing steps were these. An in-house Java program demultiplexed the reads, and MiXCR assigned TCRbeta annotations and counted clonotypes. Repertoire overlap used Morisita-Horn indices from the R package vegan, with UPGMA clustering and Circos plots of recurring clonotypes. Shannon diversity and richness were each normalized to the maximum value possible given the input cell numbers, so the resulting values fell between 0 and 1. MUSCLE was used to align CDR3beta sequences, SeqinR to compute distances, and R to plot multidimensional scaling. TCRdb's own reprocessing of the public reads used fastp at Q25 and MiXCR and kept productive beta chains. Rows matching on CDR3 protein sequence are summarized as one entry with the most common DNA and genes. These V and J calls rely on TCRdb rather than the paper's analysis. Within this sample are 220 or so distinct CDR3 sequences, with about 1% of them counted one time only. Clones ranked in the top ten supply around 50% of the sample.

Summary of the overall study and its limitations: Samples were clustered by participant, with no similarity observed between individuals, suggesting that no public TCRs were detected. Rather than the whole vaccinated cohort, the analysis covered just a subset of trial participants, namely those who received three doses and had adequate samples. Sample size limitations prevented peptide-pool deconvolution, so the individual peptides driving cross-reactive responses were not identified. Higher repertoire similarity across time-points and stimulations was observed in JEV-pre-vaccinated donors than in YFV-pre-vaccinated donors, indicating that more clonotypes were common to ZIKV and JEV stimulation. In JEV-pre-vaccinated donors, the repertoire richness of CD4 T cells responding to conserved ZIKV epitopes decreased significantly after ZPIV. CD8 T cell responses to ZIKV peptide pools were of very low magnitude and seen in only a few individuals.

This specimen was antigen-activated CD4+ T cells from blood, cultured, taken during a Zika inactivated vaccine study. The clonotype was recovered from an adult woman who received an inactivated Zika virus vaccine. Recombination linked TRBV20-1 to TRBJ1-1, with the D segment identity uncertain. CDR3 protein: CSADPSWTANTEAFF. In nucleotides, the sequence is TGCAGTGCCGACCCGTCCTGGACTGCCAACACTGAAGCTTTCTTT.